This T cell receptor (beta chain) derives from a study of blood T cell repertoires in COVID-19. The CDR3 runs to 16 residues. CDR1 is SEHNR, CDR2 FQNEAQ, per germline (reference sequence). Between the trimmed V and J ends, which lost 5 bases and 1 base, there was a span of 17 bases. Profiling relied on immunoSEQ multiplex PCR, and the TCRdb table lists in-frame clones only, not all of them. The sample lists over 85,000 clones, approximately 90% occurring once. Sequencing was carried out using peripheral blood. This chain connects TRBV7-9 to TRBJ1-2, with D unresolved. The sequence derives from a human donor in a cohort sampled during active COVID-19. CDR3 nucleotides: TGTGCCAGCAGCACCGAGGGTCCGGGGAATAACTATGGCTACACCTTC. It codes for CASSTEGPGNNYGYTF.